This TCR beta chain was sequenced for a study of control samples from healthy donors and cancer patients. The assay was immunoSEQ multiplex PCR, and TCRdb's table has in-frame clones only and misses some. This table holds 180,000 or so clones, about nine tenths found once. The CDR3 loop spans 15 amino acids. Germline CDR1 LGHNA, CDR2 YNFKEQ. Trimming cost V 1 base and J 0 bases, with 7 bases left between them. The sequencing input was blood. This TCR was sampled from a woman in her thirties in good health. V and J are TRBV4-2 and TRBJ2-1, with D possibly TRBD2 on 6 matching bases. CDR3 bases: TGTGCCAGCAGCCAAGTCGGGAGCTCCTACAATGAGCAGTTCTTC. It translates to CASSQVGSSYNEQFF.